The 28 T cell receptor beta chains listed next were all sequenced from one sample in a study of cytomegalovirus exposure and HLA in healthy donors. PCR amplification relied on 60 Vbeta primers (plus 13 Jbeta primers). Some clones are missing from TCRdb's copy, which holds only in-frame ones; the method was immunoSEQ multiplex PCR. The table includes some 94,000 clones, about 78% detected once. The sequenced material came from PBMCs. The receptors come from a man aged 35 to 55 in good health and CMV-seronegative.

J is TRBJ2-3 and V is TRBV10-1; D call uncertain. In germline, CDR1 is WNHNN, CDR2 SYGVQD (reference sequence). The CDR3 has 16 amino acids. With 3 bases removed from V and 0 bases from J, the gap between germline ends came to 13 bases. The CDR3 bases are TGCGCCAGCAGTGATTTCGGGTCTGCCAGCACAGATACGCAGTATTTT. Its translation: CASSDFGSASTDTQYF.

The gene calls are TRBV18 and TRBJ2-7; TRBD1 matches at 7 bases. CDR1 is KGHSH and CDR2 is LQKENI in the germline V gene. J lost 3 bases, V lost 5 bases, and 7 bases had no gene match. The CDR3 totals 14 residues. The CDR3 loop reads CASSSTGVGYEQYF. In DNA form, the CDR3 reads TGTGCCAGCTCATCAACAGGGGTGGGCTACGAGCAGTACTTC.

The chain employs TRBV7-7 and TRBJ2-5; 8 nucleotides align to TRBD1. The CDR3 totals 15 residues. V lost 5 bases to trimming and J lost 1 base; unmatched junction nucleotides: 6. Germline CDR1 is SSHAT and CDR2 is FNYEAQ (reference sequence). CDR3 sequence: CASSPGQGSQETQYF. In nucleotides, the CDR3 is TGTGCCAGCAGCCCTGGACAGGGATCCCAAGAGACCCAGTACTTC.

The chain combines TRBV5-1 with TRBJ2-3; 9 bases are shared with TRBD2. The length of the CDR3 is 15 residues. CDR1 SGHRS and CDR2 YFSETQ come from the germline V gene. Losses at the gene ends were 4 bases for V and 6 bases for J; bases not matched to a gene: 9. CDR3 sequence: CASSPTSGVWDTQYF. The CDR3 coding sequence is TGCGCCAGCAGCCCGACTAGCGGCGTGTGGGATACGCAGTATTTT.

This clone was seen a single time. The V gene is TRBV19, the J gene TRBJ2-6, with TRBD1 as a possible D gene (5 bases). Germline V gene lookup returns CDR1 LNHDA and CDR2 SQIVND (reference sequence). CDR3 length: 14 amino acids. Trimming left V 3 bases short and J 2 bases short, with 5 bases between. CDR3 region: CASSIRAGANVLTF. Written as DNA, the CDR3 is TGTGCCAGTAGTATCAGGGCTGGGGCCAACGTCCTGACTTTC.

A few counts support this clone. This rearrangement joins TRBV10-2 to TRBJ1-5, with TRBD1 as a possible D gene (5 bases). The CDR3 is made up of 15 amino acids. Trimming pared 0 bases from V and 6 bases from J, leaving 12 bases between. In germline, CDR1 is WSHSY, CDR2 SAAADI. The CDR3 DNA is TGCGCCAGCAGTGAGTCTGGGGCCTCGGGTCAGCCCCAGCATTTT. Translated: CASSESGASGQPQHF.

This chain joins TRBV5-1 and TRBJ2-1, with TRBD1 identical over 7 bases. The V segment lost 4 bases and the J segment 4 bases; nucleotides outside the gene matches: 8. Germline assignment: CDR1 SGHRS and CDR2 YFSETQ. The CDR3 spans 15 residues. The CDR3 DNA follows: TGCGCCAGCAGCCTATCAGGGACAGTATACAATGAGCAGTTCTTC. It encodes CASSLSGTVYNEQFF.

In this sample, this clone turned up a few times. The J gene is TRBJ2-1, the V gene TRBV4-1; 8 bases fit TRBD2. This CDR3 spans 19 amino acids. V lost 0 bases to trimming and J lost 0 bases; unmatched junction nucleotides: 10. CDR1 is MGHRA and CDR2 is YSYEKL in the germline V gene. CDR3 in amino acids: CASSQERTSSESSYNEQFF. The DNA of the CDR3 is TGCGCCAGCAGCCAAGAGCGGACTAGCTCGGAGAGCTCCTACAATGAGCAGTTCTTC.

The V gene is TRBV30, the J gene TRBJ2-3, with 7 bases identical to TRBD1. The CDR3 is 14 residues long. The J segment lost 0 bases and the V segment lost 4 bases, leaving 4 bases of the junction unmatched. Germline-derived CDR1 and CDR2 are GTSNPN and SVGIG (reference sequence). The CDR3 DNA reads TGTGCCTGGAAGAGGGGGCTGAGCACAGATACGCAGTATTTT. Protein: CAWKRGLSTDTQYF.

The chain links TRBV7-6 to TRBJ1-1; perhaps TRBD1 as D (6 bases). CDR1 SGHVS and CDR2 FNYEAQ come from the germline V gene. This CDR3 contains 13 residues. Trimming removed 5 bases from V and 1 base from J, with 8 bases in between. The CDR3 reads CASSLQGNTEAFF. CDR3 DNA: TGTGCCAGCAGCCTACAGGGGAACACTGAAGCTTTCTTT.

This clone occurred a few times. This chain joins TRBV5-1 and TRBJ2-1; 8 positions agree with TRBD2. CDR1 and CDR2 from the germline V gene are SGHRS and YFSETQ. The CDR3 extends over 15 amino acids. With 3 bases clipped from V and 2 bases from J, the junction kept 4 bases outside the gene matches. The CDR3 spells CASSSERGTYNEQFF. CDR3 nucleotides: TGCGCCAGCAGCTCTGAGCGGGGGACCTACAATGAGCAGTTCTTC.

The CDR3 reads CASSPQRTGGKEKLFF. The CDR3 DNA sequence: TGTGCCAGCAGCCCACAAAGGACAGGGGGCAAAGAAAAACTGTTTTTT. The V call is TRBV7-9, the J call TRBJ1-4; TRBD1 agrees at 11 bases. V gave up 5 bases and J gave up 8 bases; unmatched junction bases: 10. This CDR3 contains 16 residues. Germline CDR1 reads SEHNR; CDR2 reads FQNEAQ (reference sequence).

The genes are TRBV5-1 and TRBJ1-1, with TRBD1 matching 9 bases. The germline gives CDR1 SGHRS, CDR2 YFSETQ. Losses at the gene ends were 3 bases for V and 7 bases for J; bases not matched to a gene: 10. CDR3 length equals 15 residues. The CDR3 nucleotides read TGCGCCAGCAGCTACTTTGACAGGGGGGATTTTGAAGCTTTCTTT. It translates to CASSYFDRGDFEAFF.

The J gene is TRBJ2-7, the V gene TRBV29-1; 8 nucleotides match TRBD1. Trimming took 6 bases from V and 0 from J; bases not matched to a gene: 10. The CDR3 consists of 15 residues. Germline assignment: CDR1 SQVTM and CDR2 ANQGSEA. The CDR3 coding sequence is TGCAGCGTCGAAACGGGACAGGTAACCTCCTACGAGCAGTACTTC. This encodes CSVETGQVTSYEQYF.

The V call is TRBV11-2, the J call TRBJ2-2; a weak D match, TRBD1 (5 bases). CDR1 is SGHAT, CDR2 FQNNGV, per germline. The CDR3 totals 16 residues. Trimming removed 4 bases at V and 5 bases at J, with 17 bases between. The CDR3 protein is CASSWGPVQVTGELFF. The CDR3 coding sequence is TGTGCCAGCAGCTGGGGCCCGGTACAGGTGACCGGGGAGCTGTTTTTT.

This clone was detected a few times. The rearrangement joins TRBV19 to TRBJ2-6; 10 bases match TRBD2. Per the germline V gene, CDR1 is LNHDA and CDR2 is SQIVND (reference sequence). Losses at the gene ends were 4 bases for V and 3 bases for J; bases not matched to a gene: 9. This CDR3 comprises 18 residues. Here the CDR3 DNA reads TGTGCCAGTAGTAGAAACGACCTAGCGGGAGTTGGGGCCAACGTCCTGACTTTC. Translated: CASSRNDLAGVGANVLTF.

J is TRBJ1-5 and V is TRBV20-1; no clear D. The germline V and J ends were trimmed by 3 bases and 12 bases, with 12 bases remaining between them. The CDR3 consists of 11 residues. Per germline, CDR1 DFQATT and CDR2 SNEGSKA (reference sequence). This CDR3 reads CSASPVEGQHF. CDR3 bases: TGCAGTGCTAGTCCGGTTGAGGGCCAGCATTTT.

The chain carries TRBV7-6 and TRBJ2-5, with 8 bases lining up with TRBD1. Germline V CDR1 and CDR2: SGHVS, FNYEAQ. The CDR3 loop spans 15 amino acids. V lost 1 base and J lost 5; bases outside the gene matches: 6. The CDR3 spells CASSLEDRVWETQYF. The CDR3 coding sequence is TGTGCCAGCAGCTTAGAGGACAGGGTCTGGGAGACCCAGTACTTC.

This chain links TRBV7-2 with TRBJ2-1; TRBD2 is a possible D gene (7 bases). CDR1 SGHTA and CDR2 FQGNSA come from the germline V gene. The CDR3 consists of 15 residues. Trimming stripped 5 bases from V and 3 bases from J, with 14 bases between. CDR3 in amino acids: CASSRGAGNYNEQFF. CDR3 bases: TGTGCCAGCAGCCGGGGGGCGGGGAACTACAATGAGCAGTTCTTC.

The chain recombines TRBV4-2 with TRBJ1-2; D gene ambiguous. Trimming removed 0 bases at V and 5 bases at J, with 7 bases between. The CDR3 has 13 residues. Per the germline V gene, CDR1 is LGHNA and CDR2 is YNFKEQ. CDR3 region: CASSQDSTYGYTF. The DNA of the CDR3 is TGTGCCAGCAGCCAAGATTCGACTTATGGCTACACCTTC.

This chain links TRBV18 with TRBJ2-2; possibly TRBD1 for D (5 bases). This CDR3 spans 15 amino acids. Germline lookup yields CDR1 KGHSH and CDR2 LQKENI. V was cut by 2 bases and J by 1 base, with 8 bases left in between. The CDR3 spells CASSPETGNTGELFF. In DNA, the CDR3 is TGTGCCAGCTCACCAGAAACAGGGAACACCGGGGAGCTGTTTTTT.

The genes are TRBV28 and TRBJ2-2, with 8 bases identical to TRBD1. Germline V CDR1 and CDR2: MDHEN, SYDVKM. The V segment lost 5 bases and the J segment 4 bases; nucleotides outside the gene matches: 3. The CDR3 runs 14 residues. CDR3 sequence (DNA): TGTGCCAGCAGTGGGGACAGGCGCACCGGGGAGCTGTTTTTT. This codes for CASSGDRRTGELFF. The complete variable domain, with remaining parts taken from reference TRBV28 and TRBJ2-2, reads DVKVTQSSRYLVKRTGEKVFLECVQDMDHENMFWYRQDPGLGLRLIYFSYDVKMKEKGDIPEGYSVSREKKERFSLILESASTNQTSMYLCASSGDRRTGELFFGEGSRLTVL.

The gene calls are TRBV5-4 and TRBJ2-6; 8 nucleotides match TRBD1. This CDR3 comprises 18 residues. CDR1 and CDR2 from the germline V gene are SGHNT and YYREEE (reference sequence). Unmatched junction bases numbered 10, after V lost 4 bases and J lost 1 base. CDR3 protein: CASSRGQVGPSGANVLTF. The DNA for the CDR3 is TGTGCCAGCAGCAGGGGACAGGTGGGGCCATCTGGGGCCAACGTCCTGACTTTC.

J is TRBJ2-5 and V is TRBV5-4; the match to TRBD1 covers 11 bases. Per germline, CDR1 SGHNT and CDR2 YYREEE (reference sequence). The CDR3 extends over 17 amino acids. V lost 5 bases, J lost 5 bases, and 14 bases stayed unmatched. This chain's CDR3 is CASRPGQGAGGSETQYF. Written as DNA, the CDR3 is TGTGCCAGCAGACCCGGACAGGGGGCCGGCGGGAGTGAGACCCAGTACTTC.

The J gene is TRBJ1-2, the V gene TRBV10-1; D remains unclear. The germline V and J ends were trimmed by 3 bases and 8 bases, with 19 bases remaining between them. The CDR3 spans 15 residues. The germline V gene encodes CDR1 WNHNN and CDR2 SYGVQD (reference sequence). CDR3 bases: TGCGCCAGCAGTGATACTTCGGCGGGTTTTGACGGCTACACCTTC. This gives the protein CASSDTSAGFDGYTF.

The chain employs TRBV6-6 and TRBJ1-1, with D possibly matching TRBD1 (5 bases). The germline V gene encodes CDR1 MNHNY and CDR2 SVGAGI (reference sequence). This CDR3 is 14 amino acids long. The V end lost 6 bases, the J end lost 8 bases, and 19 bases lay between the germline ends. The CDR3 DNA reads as TGTGCCAGCAGAGAACCGGACACACCACGAGAAGCTTTCTTT. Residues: CASREPDTPREAFF.

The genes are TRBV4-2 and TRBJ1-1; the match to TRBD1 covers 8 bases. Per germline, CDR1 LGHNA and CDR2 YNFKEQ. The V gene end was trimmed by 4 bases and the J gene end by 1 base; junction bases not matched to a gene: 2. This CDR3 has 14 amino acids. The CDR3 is CASSRGQGNTEAFF. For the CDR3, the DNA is TGTGCCAGCAGCCGCGGACAGGGGAACACTGAAGCTTTCTTT.

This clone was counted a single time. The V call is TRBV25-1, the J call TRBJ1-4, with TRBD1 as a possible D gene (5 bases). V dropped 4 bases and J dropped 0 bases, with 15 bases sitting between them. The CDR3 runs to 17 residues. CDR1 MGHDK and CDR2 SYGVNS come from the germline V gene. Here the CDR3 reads CASSVPGRGPTNEKLFF. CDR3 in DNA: TGTGCCAGCAGTGTACCAGGGAGGGGACCAACTAATGAAAAACTGTTTTTT.